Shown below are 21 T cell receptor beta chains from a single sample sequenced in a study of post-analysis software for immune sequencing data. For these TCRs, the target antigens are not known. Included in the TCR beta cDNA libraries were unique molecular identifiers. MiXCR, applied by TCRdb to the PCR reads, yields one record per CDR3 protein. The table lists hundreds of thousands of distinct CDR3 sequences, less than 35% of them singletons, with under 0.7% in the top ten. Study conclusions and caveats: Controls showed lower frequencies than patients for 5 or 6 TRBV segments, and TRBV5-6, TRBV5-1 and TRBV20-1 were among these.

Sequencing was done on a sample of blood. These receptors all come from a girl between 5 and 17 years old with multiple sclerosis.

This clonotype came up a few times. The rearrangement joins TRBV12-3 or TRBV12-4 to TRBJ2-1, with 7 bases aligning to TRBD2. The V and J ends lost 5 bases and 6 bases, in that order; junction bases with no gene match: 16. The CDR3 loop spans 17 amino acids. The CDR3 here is CASSPYLAAGGFNEQFF. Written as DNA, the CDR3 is TGTGCCAGCAGTCCCTATTTAGCGGCCGGGGGGTTCAATGAGCAGTTCTTC.

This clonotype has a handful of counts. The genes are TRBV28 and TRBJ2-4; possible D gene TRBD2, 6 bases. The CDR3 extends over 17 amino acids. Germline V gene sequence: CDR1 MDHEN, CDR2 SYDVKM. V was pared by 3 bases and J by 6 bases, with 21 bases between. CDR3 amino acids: CASSFLPGGKNLNIQYF. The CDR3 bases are TGTGCCAGCAGTTTTCTCCCCGGCGGGAAAAATCTAAACATTCAGTACTTC.

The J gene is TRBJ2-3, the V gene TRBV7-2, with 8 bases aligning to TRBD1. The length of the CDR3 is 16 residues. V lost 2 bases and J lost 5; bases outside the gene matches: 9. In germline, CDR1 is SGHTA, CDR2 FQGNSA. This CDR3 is CASSLFQGAVGDTQYF. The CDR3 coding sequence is TGTGCCAGCAGCTTATTCCAGGGGGCGGTGGGAGATACGCAGTATTTT.

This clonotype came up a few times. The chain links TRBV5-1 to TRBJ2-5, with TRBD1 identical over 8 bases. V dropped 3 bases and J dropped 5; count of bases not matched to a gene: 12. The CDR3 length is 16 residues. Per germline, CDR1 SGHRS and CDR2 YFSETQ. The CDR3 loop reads CASSWDEQGGVETQYF. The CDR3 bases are TGCGCCAGCAGCTGGGATGAACAGGGGGGTGTGGAGACCCAGTACTTC. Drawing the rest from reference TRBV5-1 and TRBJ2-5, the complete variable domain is KAGVTQTPRYLIKTRGQQVTLSCSPISGHRSVSWYQQTPGQGLQFLFEYFSETQRNKGNFPGRFSGRQFSNSRSEMNVSTLELGDSALYLCASSWDEQGGVETQYFGPGTRLLVL.

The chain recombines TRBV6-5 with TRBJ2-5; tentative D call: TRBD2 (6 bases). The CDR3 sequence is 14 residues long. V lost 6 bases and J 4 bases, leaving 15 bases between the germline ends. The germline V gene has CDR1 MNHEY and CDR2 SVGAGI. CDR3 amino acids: CASRPGLPGETQYF. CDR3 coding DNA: TGTGCCAGCAGGCCGGGACTCCCAGGAGAGACCCAGTACTTC.

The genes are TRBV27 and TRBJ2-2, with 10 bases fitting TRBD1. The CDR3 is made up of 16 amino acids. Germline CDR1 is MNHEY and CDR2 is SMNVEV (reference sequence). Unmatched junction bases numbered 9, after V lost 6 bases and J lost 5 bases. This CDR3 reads CASSRGQGLGTGELFF. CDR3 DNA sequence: TGTGCCAGCAGCCGGGGACAGGGGTTGGGTACCGGGGAGCTGTTTTTT.

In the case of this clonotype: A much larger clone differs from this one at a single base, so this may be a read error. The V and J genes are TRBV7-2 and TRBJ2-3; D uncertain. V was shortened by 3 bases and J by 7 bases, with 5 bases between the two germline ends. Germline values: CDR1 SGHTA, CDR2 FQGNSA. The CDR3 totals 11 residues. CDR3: CASSLENTQYF. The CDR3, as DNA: TGTGCCAGCAGCTTGGAGAATACGCAGTATTTT.

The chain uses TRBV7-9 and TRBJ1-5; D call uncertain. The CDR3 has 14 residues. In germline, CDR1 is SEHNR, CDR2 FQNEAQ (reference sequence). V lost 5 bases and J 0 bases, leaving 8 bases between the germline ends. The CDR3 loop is CASSAEDSNQPQHF. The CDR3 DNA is TGTGCCAGCAGCGCCGAAGATAGCAATCAGCCCCAGCATTTT.

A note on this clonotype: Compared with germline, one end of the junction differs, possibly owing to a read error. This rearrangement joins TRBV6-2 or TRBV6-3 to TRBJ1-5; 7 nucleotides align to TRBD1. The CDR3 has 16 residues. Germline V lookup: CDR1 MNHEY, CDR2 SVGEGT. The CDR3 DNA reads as TGTGCCAGCAGAGCCGGGACAGCACTCTCTAATCAGCCCCGGCATTTT. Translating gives CASRAGTALSNQPRHF.

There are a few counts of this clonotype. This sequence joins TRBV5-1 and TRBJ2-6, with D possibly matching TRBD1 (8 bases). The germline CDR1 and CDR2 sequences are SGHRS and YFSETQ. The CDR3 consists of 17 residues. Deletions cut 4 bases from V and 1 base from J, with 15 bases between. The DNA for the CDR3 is TGCGCCAGCAGCCCCACAGGGGGGGCTTCTGGGGCCAACGTCCTGACTTTC. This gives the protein CASSPTGGASGANVLTF.

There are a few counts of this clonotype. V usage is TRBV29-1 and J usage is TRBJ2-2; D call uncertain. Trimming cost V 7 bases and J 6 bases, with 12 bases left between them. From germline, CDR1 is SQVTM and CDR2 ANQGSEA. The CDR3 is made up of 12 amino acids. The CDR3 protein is CSALTGPGELFF. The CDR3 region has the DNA TGCAGCGCCCTAACTGGGCCCGGGGAGCTGTTTTTT.

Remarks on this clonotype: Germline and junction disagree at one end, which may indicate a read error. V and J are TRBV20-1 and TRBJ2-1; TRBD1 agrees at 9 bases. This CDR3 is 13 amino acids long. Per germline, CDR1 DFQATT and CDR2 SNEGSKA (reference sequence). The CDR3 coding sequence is TGCAGTGGTAGACAGGGGGGGGACAATGAGCAGTTCTTC. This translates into CSGRQGGDNEQFF.

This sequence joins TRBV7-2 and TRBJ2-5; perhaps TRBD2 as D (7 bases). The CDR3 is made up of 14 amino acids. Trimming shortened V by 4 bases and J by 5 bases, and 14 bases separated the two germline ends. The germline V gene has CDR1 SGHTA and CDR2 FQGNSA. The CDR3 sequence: CASSYPGGRETQYF. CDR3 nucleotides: TGTGCCAGCAGCTATCCCGGGGGGCGGGAGACCCAGTACTTC.

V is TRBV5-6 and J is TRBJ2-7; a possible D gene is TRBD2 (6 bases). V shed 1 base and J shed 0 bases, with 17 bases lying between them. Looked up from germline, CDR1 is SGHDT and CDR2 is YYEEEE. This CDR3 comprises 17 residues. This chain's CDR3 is CASSLNLGAGRSYEQYF. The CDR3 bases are TGTGCCAGCAGCTTGAACCTTGGCGCGGGACGCTCCTACGAGCAGTACTTC.

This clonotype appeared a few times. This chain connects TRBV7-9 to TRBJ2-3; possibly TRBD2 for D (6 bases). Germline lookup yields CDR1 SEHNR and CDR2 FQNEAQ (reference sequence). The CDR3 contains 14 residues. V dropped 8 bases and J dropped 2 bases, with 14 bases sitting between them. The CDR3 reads CASGGTETTDTQYF. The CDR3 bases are TGTGCCAGCGGAGGGACGGAGACCACAGATACGCAGTATTTT.

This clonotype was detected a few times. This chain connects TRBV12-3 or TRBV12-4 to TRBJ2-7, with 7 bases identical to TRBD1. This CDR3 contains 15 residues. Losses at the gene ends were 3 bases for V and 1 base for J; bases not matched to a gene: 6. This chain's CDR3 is CASSFTAGGSYEQYF. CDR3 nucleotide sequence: TGTGCCAGCAGTTTCACGGCAGGGGGTTCCTACGAGCAGTACTTC.

The CDR3 sequence: CSAGGLLAGSSYEQYF. The CDR3 bases are TGCAGTGCTGGGGGTTTACTAGCGGGAAGCTCCTACGAGCAGTACTTC. The chain links TRBV20-1 to TRBJ2-7, with 10 bases aligning to TRBD2. The germline V gene encodes CDR1 DFQATT and CDR2 SNEGSKA (reference sequence). The CDR3 consists of 16 residues. V was clipped by 5 bases and J by 0 bases; unmatched bases: 10.

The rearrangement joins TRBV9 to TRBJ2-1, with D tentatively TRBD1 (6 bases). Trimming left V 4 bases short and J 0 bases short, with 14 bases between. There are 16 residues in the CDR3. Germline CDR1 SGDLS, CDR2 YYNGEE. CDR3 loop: CASSPRDIRSYNEQFF. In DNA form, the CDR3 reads TGTGCCAGCAGCCCCCGGGACATTCGCTCCTACAATGAGCAGTTCTTC.

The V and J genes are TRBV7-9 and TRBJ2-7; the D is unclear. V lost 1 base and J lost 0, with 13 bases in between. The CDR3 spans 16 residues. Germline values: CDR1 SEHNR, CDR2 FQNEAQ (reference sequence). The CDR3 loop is CASSLVRGVTSYEQYF. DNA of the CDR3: TGTGCCAGCAGCTTAGTACGCGGAGTTACCTCCTACGAGCAGTACTTC.

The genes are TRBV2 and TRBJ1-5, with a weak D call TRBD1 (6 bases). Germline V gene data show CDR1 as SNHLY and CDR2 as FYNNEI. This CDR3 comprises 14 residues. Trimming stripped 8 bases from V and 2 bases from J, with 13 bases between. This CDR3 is CASRKGGGNQPQHF. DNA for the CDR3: TGTGCCAGCCGGAAGGGGGGAGGCAATCAGCCCCAGCATTTT.

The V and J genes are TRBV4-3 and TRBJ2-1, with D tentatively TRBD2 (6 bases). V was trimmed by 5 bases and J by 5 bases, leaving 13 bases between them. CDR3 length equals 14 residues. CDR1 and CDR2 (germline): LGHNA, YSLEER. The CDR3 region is CASSGGVGDNEQFF. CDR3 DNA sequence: TGCGCCAGCAGCGGAGGGGTCGGCGACAATGAGCAGTTCTTC.